This T cell receptor delta chain was documented in a study of gamma-delta T cells after stem cell transplantation. This clone was seen more than once but under ten times. V lost 8 bases and J 0 bases, leaving 7 bases between the germline ends. The CDR3 runs to 12 residues. Germline V gives CDR1 TSWWSYY, CDR2 QGS. TCRdb re-called the RT-PCR reads via CATT. Here the sample spans about 6,500 delta-chain clones, around a quarter being singletons. The J gene is TRDJ1, the V gene TRDV1; D is unclear. Material: gamma-delta T cells. The TCR comes from a human donor. It is not recorded whose cells these are; they may come from a transplant donor. The DNA of the CDR3 is TGTGCTCTTATAGGGTACACCGATAAACTCATCTTT. Translating gives CALIGYTDKLIF.